Each of the 18 T cell receptor beta chains below was sequenced from the same sample in a study of T cell responses to AZD1222 COVID-19 vaccine. The protocol was immunoSEQ multiplex PCR, while the TCRdb copy is restricted to in-frame clones and leaves out a portion. The table includes roughly 150,000 clones, 84% detected once. The sample here was peripheral blood, taken on day 0 of AZD1222 vaccination. The receptors stem from an adult in good health.

The rearrangement uses TRBV6-1 and TRBJ1-2, with D tentatively TRBD1 (5 bases). V was trimmed by 2 bases and J by 3 bases, leaving 13 bases between them. The germline CDR1 and CDR2 sequences are MNHNS and SASEGT. The CDR3 totals 15 residues. CDR3 residues: CASSESGRGDYGYTF. For the CDR3, the DNA is TGTGCCAGCAGTGAATCGGGAAGGGGCGACTATGGCTACACCTTC.

This sequence joins TRBV9 and TRBJ2-7; 9 nucleotides align to TRBD1. The length of the CDR3 is 15 residues. Losses at the gene ends were 2 bases for V and 0 bases for J; bases not matched to a gene: 3. CDR1 and CDR2 (germline): SGDLS, YYNGEE. The CDR3 nucleotides read TGTGCCAGCAGCGTCGGGACAGGGATCTCCTACGAGCAGTACTTC. Protein product: CASSVGTGISYEQYF.

The gene calls are TRBV5-4 and TRBJ1-1; unclear D gene. This CDR3 contains 14 residues. V was shortened by 3 bases and J by 3 bases, with 12 bases between the two germline ends. Germline V CDR1 and CDR2: SGHNT, YYREEE (reference sequence). The CDR3 region has the DNA TGTGCCAGCAGCTCAGAGGTCCAATACACTGAAGCTTTCTTT. It codes for CASSSEVQYTEAFF.

This chain links TRBV2 with TRBJ2-7; D not certain. The germline gives CDR1 SNHLY, CDR2 FYNNEI. This CDR3 spans 12 amino acids. V dropped 5 bases and J dropped 3 bases, with 8 bases sitting between them. DNA of the CDR3: TGTGCCAGCAGTTCCAACAGCTACGAGCAGTACTTC. Translation gives CASSSNSYEQYF.

The chain employs TRBV19 and TRBJ2-7; TRBD1 or TRBD2 may be the D gene (5 bases each). Trimming pared 3 bases from V and 2 bases from J, leaving 11 bases between. Per the germline V gene, CDR1 is LNHDA and CDR2 is SQIVND (reference sequence). CDR3 size: 14 residues. CDR3 sequence: CASSIGTEPYEQYF. As DNA, the CDR3 is TGTGCCAGTAGTATCGGGACCGAACCCTACGAGCAGTACTTC.

The chain is built from TRBV30 and TRBJ1-2; TRBD1 agrees at 8 bases. J was trimmed by 3 bases and V by 0 bases; bases with no gene match: 15. The CDR3 consists of 18 residues. The germline gives CDR1 GTSNPN, CDR2 SVGIG (reference sequence). This chain's CDR3 is CAWSVYPTMTGAYYGYTF. For the CDR3, the DNA is TGTGCCTGGAGTGTATATCCCACAATGACAGGGGCCTACTATGGCTACACCTTC.

The CDR3, as DNA: TGTGCCAGCAGCCGGAGGACAGGTGCTGACGGGGAGCTGTTTTTT. This sequence encodes CASSRRTGADGELFF. The chain employs TRBV7-9 and TRBJ2-2; 7 bases match TRBD1. The CDR3 runs to 15 residues. CDR1 and CDR2 from the germline V gene are SEHNR and FQNEAQ (reference sequence). Unmatched junction bases numbered 10, after V lost 5 bases and J lost 7 bases. Supplemented by reference TRBV7-9 and TRBJ2-2, the full variable domain reads DTGVSQNPRHKITKRGQNVTFRCDPISEHNRLYWYRQTLGQGPEFLTYFQNEAQLEKSRLLSDRFSAERPKGSFSTLEIQRTEQGDSAMYLCASSRRTGADGELFFGEGSRLTVL.

V and J are TRBV10-3 and TRBJ1-1; no definite D call. The germline gives CDR1 ENHRY, CDR2 SYGVKD. The ends were cut back, 6 bases at V and 6 bases at J, with 11 bases in the middle. CDR3 size: 12 residues. CDR3: CAISGGQAEAFF. The DNA for the CDR3 is TGTGCCATCAGCGGAGGGCAGGCTGAAGCTTTCTTT.

This rearrangement joins TRBV6-5 to TRBJ1-1; D remains unclear. Germline-derived CDR1 and CDR2 are MNHEY and SVGAGI. V shed 2 bases and J shed 1 base, with 5 bases lying between them. The CDR3 length is 13 residues. Written as DNA, the CDR3 is TGTGCCAGCAGTTACGGGCAGAACACTGAAGCTTTCTTT. Its protein is CASSYGQNTEAFF.

The rearrangement uses TRBV30 and TRBJ1-1; 7 bases are shared with TRBD1. CDR1 and CDR2 (germline): GTSNPN, SVGIG (reference sequence). This CDR3 spans 14 amino acids. V lost 6 bases, J lost 1 base, and 8 bases stayed unmatched. The CDR3 coding sequence is TGTGCCTGCTCCAGGGGGTGGGGGAACACTGAAGCTTTCTTT. Encoded protein: CACSRGWGNTEAFF.

This chain joins TRBV28 and TRBJ2-1, with a weak D call TRBD2 (6 bases). V was shortened by 5 bases and J by 8 bases, with 19 bases between the two germline ends. Per germline, CDR1 MDHEN and CDR2 SYDVKM. The CDR3 has 15 amino acids. In DNA, the CDR3 is TGTGCCAGCAGTCCCCCGTCGGGGGTTGGGCATGAGCAGTTCTTC. This translates into CASSPPSGVGHEQFF.

The count of this clone is one. The V gene is TRBV14, the J gene TRBJ1-3; D is unclear. V shed 0 bases and J shed 0 bases, with 6 bases lying between them. Germline CDR1 is SGHDN and CDR2 is FVKESK. The CDR3 is 15 amino acids. In DNA form, the CDR3 reads TGTGCCAGCAGCCAAGATTGGGGCTCTGGAAACACCATATATTTT. It codes for CASSQDWGSGNTIYF.

The count of this clone is one. This sequence joins TRBV5-1 and TRBJ1-2; 9 bases are shared with TRBD1. V lost 4 bases and J lost 7; bases outside the gene matches: 8. This CDR3 is built from 14 residues. Germline lookup yields CDR1 SGHRS and CDR2 YFSETQ. The chain's CDR3 is CASSQTGTGSGYTF. In nucleotides, the CDR3 is TGCGCCAGCAGCCAAACCGGGACAGGGAGTGGCTACACCTTC.

The chain recombines TRBV6-5 with TRBJ2-2, with unresolved D. The CDR3 covers 13 residues. With 6 bases removed from V and 6 bases from J, the gap between germline ends came to 11 bases. The germline V gene has CDR1 MNHEY and CDR2 SVGAGI. The CDR3 loop is CASSQDGAGELFF. The CDR3 DNA reads as TGTGCCAGCAGCCAGGACGGCGCCGGGGAGCTGTTTTTT.

This chain connects TRBV5-4 to TRBJ2-3, with 8 bases that match TRBD1. CDR1 is SGHNT and CDR2 is YYREEE in the germline V gene (reference sequence). The junction had 8 bases not matched to a gene; V was cut back by 4 bases and J by 4 bases. The CDR3 contains 15 residues. The CDR3 coding sequence is TGTGCCAGCAGCGCTGACAGGGGCTACGCAGATACGCAGTATTTT. Residues: CASSADRGYADTQYF.

The genes are TRBV5-1 and TRBJ1-1, with 7 bases fitting TRBD1. The CDR3 is 15 amino acids. Trimming cost V 4 bases and J 0 bases; bases outside gene matches: 6. Germline V gene data show CDR1 as SGHRS and CDR2 as YFSETQ. CDR3 sequence: CASSARGQLNTEAFF. For the CDR3, the DNA is TGCGCCAGCAGCGCCCGGGGACAGTTGAACACTGAAGCTTTCTTT.

The chain couples TRBV27 to TRBJ1-1; 7 bases fit TRBD1. The CDR3 totals 14 residues. Germline values: CDR1 MNHEY, CDR2 SMNVEV (reference sequence). The J segment lost 4 bases and the V segment lost 6 bases, leaving 8 bases of the junction unmatched. CDR3 region: CASSSQGESTEAFF. The CDR3 DNA reads TGTGCCAGCAGCTCCCAGGGGGAGAGCACTGAAGCTTTCTTT.

V and J are TRBV6-6 and TRBJ1-2; weak D call: TRBD1 (5 bases). V was clipped by 5 bases and J by 5 bases, with 24 bases between them. The CDR3 loop spans 17 amino acids. The germline gives CDR1 MNHNY, CDR2 SVGAGI (reference sequence). The CDR3 sequence is CASSPTTGTGGVYGYTF. The CDR3 DNA sequence: TGTGCCAGCAGTCCTACCACAGGCACCGGAGGGGTTTATGGCTACACCTTC.